This TCR beta chain is from a study of blood T cell repertoires in COVID-19. Whole-study context: Acute and convalescent COVID-19 samples came from the United States, Italy and Spain. From T cells, B-cell-depleted T cells, or PBMCs came the material, which was cDNA or gDNA.

This clone was seen just once. Looked up from germline, CDR1 is GTSNPN and CDR2 is SVGIG (reference sequence). V lost 0 bases and J lost 1, with 4 bases in between. CDR3 length: 13 amino acids. Original data processing: Nucleated cell number was recorded as an estimate derived from reference gene primer amplification. The protocol was immunoSEQ multiplex PCR, while the TCRdb copy is restricted to in-frame clones and leaves out a portion. The DNA was the basis for D and trimming; V, J and clone size are from that table. The sample holds hundreds of thousands of clones, approximately 86% seen once. The specimen was peripheral blood. The V call is TRBV30, the J call TRBJ1-5; D call uncertain. The TCR comes from a woman in her twenties or thirties with acute or convalescent COVID-19. The CDR3 protein is CAWSVGSNQPQHF. CDR3 nucleotide sequence: TGTGCCTGGAGTGTGGGCAGCAATCAGCCCCAGCATTTT.